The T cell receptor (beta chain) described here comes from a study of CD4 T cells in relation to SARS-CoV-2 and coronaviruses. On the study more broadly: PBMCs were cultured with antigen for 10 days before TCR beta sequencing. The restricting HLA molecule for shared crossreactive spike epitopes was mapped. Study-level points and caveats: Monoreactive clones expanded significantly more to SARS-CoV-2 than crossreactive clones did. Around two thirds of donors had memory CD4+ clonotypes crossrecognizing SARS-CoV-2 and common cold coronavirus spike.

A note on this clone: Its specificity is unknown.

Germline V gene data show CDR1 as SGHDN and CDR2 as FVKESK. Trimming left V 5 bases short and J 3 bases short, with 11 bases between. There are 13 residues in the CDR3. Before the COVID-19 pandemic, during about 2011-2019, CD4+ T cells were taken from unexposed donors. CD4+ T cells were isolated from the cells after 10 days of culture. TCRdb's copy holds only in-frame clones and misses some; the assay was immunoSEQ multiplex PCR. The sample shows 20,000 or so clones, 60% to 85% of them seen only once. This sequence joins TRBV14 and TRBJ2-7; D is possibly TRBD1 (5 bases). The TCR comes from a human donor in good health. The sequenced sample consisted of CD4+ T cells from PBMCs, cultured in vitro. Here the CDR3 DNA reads TGTGCCAGCAGCGTAAGACAGAACTACGAGCAGTACTTC. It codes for CASSVRQNYEQYF. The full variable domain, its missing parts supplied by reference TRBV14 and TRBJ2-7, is EAGVTQFPSHSVIEKGQTVTLRCDPISGHDNLYWYRRVMGKEIKFLLHFVKESKQDESGMPNNRFLAERTGGTYSTLKVQPAELEDSGVYFCASSVRQNYEQYFGPGTRLTVT.